This TCR beta chain is drawn from a study of shared clonotypes between healthy human individuals. Remarks on this clone: Its specificity is unknown.

The study separated CD4+ cells into CD45RA+ naive and CD45RA-negative memory subsets. This CDR3 comprises 13 residues. V lost 8 bases and J lost 1; bases outside the gene matches: 2. The germline V gene encodes CDR1 MDHEN and CDR2 SYDVKM. Whole-study findings and limits: For naive CD4 cells, roughly 5% of clonotypes were shared across a handful of donors.

Using immunoSEQ multiplex PCR, the repertoire was profiled, and TCRdb retains in-frame clones only, with some absent. This table holds about 1,500,000 clones, approximately 96% found once. Sequenced input: naive CD4+ T cells sorted from blood. The sample's subset: CD45RA+ positively selected. This clonotype originated in a man aged 25 to 40 in good health. The chain employs TRBV28 and TRBJ2-1; TRBD2 aligns across 7 bases. CDR3 coding DNA: TGTGCCAGCCGAGCGGGATCCTACAATGAGCAGTTCTTC. This gives the protein CASRAGSYNEQFF.